The 28 T cell receptor beta chains below all came from one sample that was sequenced in a study of metastatic and nonmetastatic thyroid tumors. MiXCR reprocessed the PCR reads for TCRdb. The repertoire has around 36,000 clones, 25% to 30% of them found once; the top ten carry almost 8%. All patients were treatment-naive before thyroid surgery. The sequenced sample was blood. These TCRs come from a female donor with papillary thyroid cancer or a benign thyroid nodule (not recorded which). Some clones in this sample may be carry-over from other donors' samples.

This clone was observed a few times. The chain joins TRBV28 to TRBJ1-5, with D tentatively TRBD1 (6 bases). Deletions cut 3 bases from V and 4 bases from J, with 16 bases between. The length of the CDR3 is 16 residues. The V gene's germline CDR1 is MDHEN and CDR2 SYDVKM. The CDR3 here is CASSFGARGVNQPQHF. In nucleotides, the CDR3 is TGTGCCAGCAGTTTCGGAGCAAGGGGGGTAAATCAGCCCCAGCATTTT. Full variable domain (outside the CDR3, taken from reference TRBV28 and TRBJ1-5): DVKVTQSSRYLVKRTGEKVFLECVQDMDHENMFWYRQDPGLGLRLIYFSYDVKMKEKGDIPEGYSVSREKKERFSLILESASTNQTSMYLCASSFGARGVNQPQHFGDGTRLSIL.

In this sample, this clone turned up a few times. The rearrangement uses TRBV28 and TRBJ2-1, with 9 bases fitting TRBD2. The J segment lost 8 bases and the V segment lost 6 bases, leaving 17 bases of the junction unmatched. Germline CDR1 is MDHEN and CDR2 is SYDVKM. The CDR3 covers 17 residues. Here the CDR3 reads CASSSASGTNREYEQFF. CDR3 in DNA: TGTGCCAGCAGCTCCGCTAGCGGGACGAATCGGGAATATGAGCAGTTCTTC.

The CDR3 protein is CASSPGQITYNEQFF. The CDR3 coding sequence is TGCGCCAGCAGCCCCGGACAGATTACCTACAATGAGCAGTTCTTC. V is TRBV5-1 and J is TRBJ2-1; a weak D match, TRBD1 (6 bases). This CDR3 region has 15 residues. The V gene's germline CDR1 is SGHRS and CDR2 YFSETQ. Deletions cut 4 bases from V and 2 bases from J, with 13 bases between.

V is TRBV5-5 and J is TRBJ1-6; D gene uncertain. Germline V gene lookup returns CDR1 SGHKS and CDR2 YYEKEE (reference sequence). The CDR3 is 15 amino acids. Trimming pared 2 bases from V and 9 bases from J, leaving 15 bases between. Written as DNA, the CDR3 is TGTGCCAGCAGCTTTACAGTGGGATTAGGTTCACCCCTCCACTTT. Translation: CASSFTVGLGSPLHF.

The chain couples TRBV5-1 to TRBJ2-6; the D gene is possibly TRBD1 (6 bases). CDR1 is SGHRS, CDR2 YFSETQ, per germline. V lost 4 bases to trimming and J lost 2 bases, with 10 bases between them. This CDR3 has 15 amino acids. This CDR3 is CASSVGQTGANVLTF. As DNA, the CDR3 is TGCGCCAGCAGCGTAGGACAGACTGGGGCCAACGTCCTGACTTTC.

The sample holds a few counts of this clone. This rearrangement joins TRBV6-2 or TRBV6-3 to TRBJ2-3; tentatively, D is TRBD1 or TRBD2 (5 bases each). CDR1 MNHEY and CDR2 SVGEGT come from the germline V gene. The CDR3 is 17 amino acids. The V end lost 11 bases, the J end lost 5 bases, and 29 bases lay between the germline ends. The CDR3, as DNA: TGTGCCGGGGGTGCGGGCGGACACCTAAAGGGGCTAGATACGCAGTATTTT. Translating it yields CAGGAGGHLKGLDTQYF.

V is TRBV7-6 and J is TRBJ2-7, with TRBD2 matching over 13 bases. Germline V gene data show CDR1 as SGHVS and CDR2 as FNYEAQ. Unmatched junction bases numbered 21, after V lost 3 bases and J lost 4 bases. CDR3 length: 21 amino acids. This CDR3 reads CASSFLPRTSGSWVDGYEQYF. CDR3 nucleotide sequence: TGTGCCAGCAGCTTTCTCCCACGGACTAGCGGGAGTTGGGTTGACGGGTACGAGCAGTACTTC. Variable domain in full (rest from reference TRBV7-6 and TRBJ2-7): GAGVSQSPRYKVTKRGQDVALRCDPISGHVSLYWYRQALGQGPEFLTYFNYEAQQDKSGLPNDRFSAERPEGSISTLTIQRTEQRDSAMYRCASSFLPRTSGSWVDGYEQYFGPGTRLTVT.

The table lists this clone with a few counts. The gene calls are TRBV12-3 or TRBV12-4 and TRBJ1-2; D unclear. The CDR3 has 15 amino acids. V was shortened by 4 bases and J by 4 bases, with 16 bases between the two germline ends. CDR3 in DNA: TGTGCCAGCAGTTCGCTGACTCCTTTGCTCTATGGCTACACCTTC. The encoded protein is CASSSLTPLLYGYTF.

This clone came up many times. This chain uses TRBV6-1 with TRBJ2-3, with D perhaps TRBD2 (6 bases). Deletions cut 5 bases from V and 2 bases from J, with 11 bases between. CDR3 length: 14 amino acids. Germline CDR1 reads MNHNS; CDR2 reads SASEGT. The CDR3 spells CASSSSDSTDTQYF. CDR3 in DNA: TGTGCCAGCAGTTCTAGCGATTCCACAGATACGCAGTATTTT.

The J gene is TRBJ2-6, the V gene TRBV20-1; TRBD1 or TRBD2 may be the D gene (5 bases each). This CDR3 has 19 amino acids. The V gene's germline CDR1 is DFQATT and CDR2 SNEGSKA (reference sequence). The ends were cut back, 6 bases at V and 0 bases at J, with 24 bases in the middle. The CDR3 nucleotides read TGCAGTGCCCCCCCAACGGGGCACACAGGACTCTCTGGGGCCAACGTCCTGACTTTC. Translation gives CSAPPTGHTGLSGANVLTF.

The rearrangement uses TRBV6-1 and TRBJ2-5; TRBD1 matches 11 bases. The CDR3 is 17 amino acids. J lost 1 base, V lost 5 bases, and 9 bases had no gene match. Germline V gene lookup returns CDR1 MNHNS and CDR2 SASEGT. This CDR3 reads CASSHPGTGGFQETQYF. The CDR3 region has the DNA TGTGCCAGCAGTCACCCCGGGACAGGGGGATTCCAAGAGACCCAGTACTTC.

Regarding this clone: Its ends do not fully match the called genes, so a read error is possible. V is TRBV6-1 and J is TRBJ2-5; no clear D. The CDR3 runs 13 residues. Germline-derived CDR1 and CDR2 are MNHNS and SASEGT. The CDR3 sequence: CACSKTLQETQYF. The CDR3 coding sequence is TGTGCCTGCAGTAAGACCCTCCAAGAGACCCAGTACTTC.

This clone was counted many times. The chain uses TRBV19 and TRBJ1-5; D is uncertain. With 5 bases removed from V and 3 bases from J, the gap between germline ends came to 8 bases. The germline V gene has CDR1 LNHDA and CDR2 SQIVND (reference sequence). CDR3 length: 13 amino acids. In DNA, the CDR3 is TGTGCCAGTAGTTGGGCCCACAATCAGCCCCAGCATTTT. As protein: CASSWAHNQPQHF.

This clone was recorded a few times. This chain links TRBV20-1 with TRBJ2-2; no reliable D call. The CDR3 length is 13 residues. The germline gives CDR1 DFQATT, CDR2 SNEGSKA (reference sequence). Trimming stripped 6 bases from V and 0 bases from J, with 8 bases between. CDR3 loop: CSARTTNTGELFF. Here the CDR3 DNA reads TGCAGTGCCCGGACCACGAACACCGGGGAGCTGTTTTTT.

This clone was detected ten times or more. The chain employs TRBV18 and TRBJ1-3, with a weak D call TRBD1 (6 bases). Germline CDR1 and CDR2: KGHSH and LQKENI. Trimming took 6 bases from V and 4 from J, leaving 7 bases between them. CDR3 length equals 12 residues. The CDR3 reads CASSGTGNTIYF. CDR3 DNA sequence: TGTGCCAGCTCCGGGACAGGAAACACCATATATTTT.

The sample holds many counts of this clone. The J gene is TRBJ2-7, the V gene TRBV7-8; tentative D call: TRBD2 (5 bases). Germline V gene sequence: CDR1 SGHVS, CDR2 FQNEAQ. The V end lost 1 base, the J end lost 12 bases, and 22 bases lay between the germline ends. The CDR3 consists of 15 residues. In DNA form, the CDR3 reads TGTGCCAGCAGCTTAGGGGGTACCGGGCCGGGCGGGTGGTACTTC. Translating gives CASSLGGTGPGGWYF. Filled out from reference TRBV7-8 and TRBJ2-7, the complete variable domain reads GAGVSQSPRYKVAKRGQDVALRCDPISGHVSLFWYQQALGQGPEFLTYFQNEAQLDKSGLPSDRFFAERPEGSVSTLKIQRTQQEDSAVYLCASSLGGTGPGGWYFGPGTRLTVT.

This clone was counted many times. The sample carries other DNA sequences with the same CDR3. This chain connects TRBV11-2 to TRBJ2-7; D might be TRBD2 (5 bases). The CDR3 is made up of 15 amino acids. Germline V CDR1 and CDR2: SGHAT, FQNNGV. V was cut by 1 base and J by 0 bases, with 10 bases left in between. The CDR3 region has the DNA TGTGCCAGCAGCTTAGTTCGGGGAAGCTCCTACGAGCAGTACTTC. This codes for CASSLVRGSSYEQYF.

This clone was seen a handful of times. V gene TRBV10-3 combines with J gene TRBJ2-7, with 9 nucleotides matching TRBD2. This CDR3 contains 14 residues. V shed 0 bases and J 3 bases; nucleotides not matched to a gene: 0. Germline lookup yields CDR1 ENHRY and CDR2 SYGVKD. CDR3 amino acids: CAISESSGSYEQYF. The CDR3 DNA reads TGTGCCATCAGTGAGTCTAGCGGGAGCTACGAGCAGTACTTC.

This clone has at least ten counts. V gene TRBV29-1 combines with J gene TRBJ2-7; possible D gene TRBD2, 6 bases. Germline V gene data show CDR1 as SQVTM and CDR2 as ANQGSEA. This CDR3 comprises 12 residues. Trimming cost V 4 bases and J 5 bases, with 12 bases left between them. The CDR3 protein is CSVGSGADEQYF. The CDR3 DNA reads TGCAGCGTTGGTAGCGGTGCCGACGAGCAGTACTTC.

The chain carries TRBV3-1 and TRBJ2-5; 10 positions match TRBD2. Germline V gives CDR1 LGHDT, CDR2 YNNKEL (reference sequence). With V trimmed by 2 bases and J by 4 bases, 10 bases remained unmatched. The CDR3 has 17 amino acids. CDR3 bases: TGTGCCAGCAGCCAAAATTCACTAGCGGGATTTGGAGAGACCCAGTACTTC. This sequence encodes CASSQNSLAGFGETQYF.

As to this clone: A junction end diverges from the germline sequence, so it may reflect a read error. J is TRBJ2-2 and V is TRBV30, with D unresolved. The CDR3 consists of 11 residues. Germline V gene sequence: CDR1 GTSNPN, CDR2 SVGIG (reference sequence). The CDR3 DNA reads TGTGCCGGACGGGTGGTCGGGCAGCTGTTTTTT. It translates to CAGRVVGQLFF.

Details on this clone: A much larger clone sits a single nucleotide away, making a read error possible. This CDR3 fails to terminate in the conserved phenylalanine or tryptophan, so it likely reflects a read error. The chain combines TRBV12-3 or TRBV12-4 with TRBJ2-7, with TRBD2 as a possible D gene (6 bases). This CDR3 is built from 14 residues. Trimming shortened V by 7 bases and J by 2 bases, and 15 bases separated the two germline ends. Here the CDR3 reads CASNPRPGAYEQYL. Written as DNA, the CDR3 is TGTGCCAGCAATCCACGCCCGGGGGCCTACGAGCAGTACTTA.

Within the sample, this clone is medium-sized. V is TRBV30 and J is TRBJ1-2, with 8 positions matching TRBD1. The CDR3 has 13 amino acids. Germline lookup yields CDR1 GTSNPN and CDR2 SVGIG (reference sequence). After removal of 5 bases from V and 3 bases from J, the junction contained 5 bases not matched to a gene. The CDR3 sequence: CAWPQGDDYGYTF. The CDR3 DNA reads TGTGCCTGGCCACAGGGGGACGACTATGGCTACACCTTC.

By proportion, this clone is medium-sized. The J gene is TRBJ2-7, the V gene TRBV30; 8 bases match TRBD1. The ends lost 0 bases at V and 1 base at J; junction bases unmatched: 11. This CDR3 region has 17 residues. The germline CDR1 and CDR2 sequences are GTSNPN and SVGIG (reference sequence). This CDR3 is CAWSVPHQGARSYEQYF. The CDR3 nucleotides read TGTGCCTGGAGTGTACCCCATCAGGGGGCAAGGTCCTACGAGCAGTACTTC.

Only a few counts were recorded for this clone. This may come from a read error, since a much larger clone is one base off. This chain joins TRBV6-4 and TRBJ2-7; 7 nucleotides line up with TRBD2. Germline loops: CDR1 MRHNA, CDR2 SNTAGT. The CDR3 has 15 amino acids. The CDR3 reads CASSELSGGGYGQYF. DNA of the CDR3: TGTGCCAGCAGTGAACTATCGGGGGGTGGCTACGGGCAGTACTTC.

In this sample, this clone turned up a few times. The V gene is TRBV28, the J gene TRBJ1-5; maybe TRBD1 (6 bases). Trimming cost V 2 bases and J 3 bases, with 8 bases left between them. Per germline, CDR1 MDHEN and CDR2 SYDVKM. The CDR3 is 14 residues long. In DNA, the CDR3 is TGTGCCAGCAGTTTAGCAGGGGTCAATCAGCCCCAGCATTTT. Its translation: CASSLAGVNQPQHF.

The V call is TRBV5-1, the J call TRBJ2-2; TRBD2 might be the D (5 bases). Germline lookup yields CDR1 SGHRS and CDR2 YFSETQ. This CDR3 spans 11 amino acids. The V end lost 4 bases, the J end lost 7 bases, and 5 bases lay between the germline ends. The CDR3 reads CASSRDGELFF. The CDR3 DNA follows: TGCGCCAGCAGCCGGGACGGGGAGCTGTTTTTT.

This clone was counted many times. The chain carries TRBV7-2 and TRBJ2-7; 11 nucleotides agree with TRBD2. Per germline, CDR1 SGHTA and CDR2 FQGNSA. Germline trimming cut 4 bases from V and 2 bases from J; bases unmatched to any gene: 4. This CDR3 spans 15 amino acids. The CDR3 DNA sequence: TGTGCCAGCAGCTCATCTAGCGGGGGGCCCTACGAGCAGTACTTC. This encodes CASSSSSGGPYEQYF.